This is a list of T cell receptor beta chains from one sample in a study of Ad26.COV2.S vaccination and SARS-CoV-2 variants. The method was immunoSEQ multiplex PCR; TCRdb's version includes in-frame clones alone and lacks a portion of them. The table shows 350,000 to 450,000 clones, with roughly 90% occurring only once. The sequencing here drew on peripheral blood, taken in a trial of Ad26.COV2.S vaccine versus placebo. The receptors derive from a person between 18 and 60 years old who received the Ad26.COV2.S COVID-19 vaccine or a placebo. CDR3s include the opening cysteine and the closing phenylalanine or tryptophan. D genes are given only for firm matches. Clone size is shown for a subset of rows, as once, few, many or a class of expanded clone.

TRBD1	.	TRBV28	CASSSLLGGYGELFF
.	few	TRBV5-4	CASSQRGESYEQYF
TRBD2	.	TRBV30	CACSRAGGQETQYF
TRBD1	.	TRBV7-9	CASSLGTGRLNQPQHF
.	once	TRBV9	CASSAKGVSGGVSPLHF
TRBD2	.	TRBV7-8	CASNRPGGGTDTQYF
.	.	TRBV20-1	CSASGETGRTEAFF
TRBD1	once	TRBV7-9	CASRKGQGDYGYTF
TRBD2	.	TRBV11-2	CASSDGWGGYTQYF
TRBD1	once	TRBV27	CASRGQGEYEQYF
.	.	TRBV12-3/TRBV12-4	CASHGVSETQYF
TRBD1	.	TRBV2	CASSGEYSRGDYGYTF
.	.	TRBV6-5	CASSLGGAGNTEAFF
.	.	TRBV18	CASSPFKQGGTEAFF
TRBD2	.	TRBV11-3	CASSLDGRRSGDYNEQFF
.	.	TRBV7-2	CASSSTGSSGYTF
.	.	TRBV6-4	CASSDFGQGSNGYTF
.	.	TRBV30	CAWTFRGVSEQYF
.	.	TRBV7-8	CASSLAKVLRETQYF
.	.	TRBV4-3	CASSSRQASSYNEQFF
.	.	TRBV11-3	CASSLDGGDSTDTQYF
TRBD1	few	TRBV4-1	CASSQAGTGGWNTGELFF
.	.	TRBV15	CATSRATLGQTEAFF
.	few	TRBV2	CASSVGVGPGELFF
.	.	TRBV7-8	CASRRGDTEAFF
.	.	TRBV19	CASSPKGTFYEQYF
TRBD2	.	TRBV27	CASSLQYRTASGFTDTQYF
TRBD1	.	TRBV11-2	CASSWMGQGGPYEQYF
.	once	TRBV27	CASNSVRGTQYF
.	.	TRBV4-3	CASSRGKYGEQYF
.	.	TRBV18	CASSPRGGLAGETQYF
.	.	TRBV7-9	CASSQSRYAQFF
.	.	TRBV28	CASSLRLYNEQFF
.	.	TRBV30	CAWSSLGYEQYF
TRBD2	.	TRBV30	CAWSVRRGVYNEQFF
.	.	TRBV7-9	CASSPSSTDTQYF
.	.	TRBV15	CATSRARGNSNQPQHF